These T cell receptor beta chains were read from a single sample in a study of shared clonotypes between healthy human individuals. The data were produced by immunoSEQ multiplex PCR, yet TCRdb's version contains in-frame clones alone and is incomplete. The table includes about 1.1 million clones, more than 75% detected once. The source material was memory CD4+ T cells from PBMCs. The origin of the receptors is a man aged 18 to 29 in good health. Some clones in this sample may be carry-over from other donors' samples. Each CDR3 is given with its conserved first and last residue. The D gene is left open where the match is weak. For some rows the clone size is stated as once, few or many, or as a class when expanded; others skip it.

cdr3_aa cdr3_nt v_call clone_size d_call j_call
CASNRGASGQPQHF TGTGCCAGCAATAGGGGGGCCTCGGGTCAGCCCCAGCATTTT TRBV28 . . TRBJ1-5
CASSWGTVTDTQYF TGCGCCAGCAGCTGGGGGACAGTTACAGATACGCAGTATTTT TRBV5-1 . TRBD1 TRBJ2-3
CASRPRERSTDTQYF TGCGCCAGCAGGCCCCGGGAGCGGAGCACAGATACGCAGTATTTT TRBV4-3 . . TRBJ2-3
CASRTGTSYEQYF TGTGCCAGCAGGACAGGGACCTCCTACGAGCAGTACTTC TRBV6-1 once TRBD1 TRBJ2-7
CASSLWNYGYTF TGTGCCAGCAGCTTGTGGAACTATGGCTACACCTTC TRBV7-2 . . TRBJ1-2
CAWSAYRGLDTEAFF TGTGCCTGGAGTGCCTACAGGGGGCTTGACACTGAAGCTTTCTTT TRBV30 once TRBD1 TRBJ1-1
CASRQSRTGELFF TGTGCCAGCCGACAGAGTCGCACCGGGGAGCTGTTTTTT TRBV2 . . TRBJ2-2
CASSLVLAGRFTPFF TGTGCCAGCAGCTTGGTCTTAGCAGGGCGATTCACGCCTTTCTTT TRBV5-8 . . TRBJ1-1
CASSSPGTSGRGRGTQYF TGTGCCAGCAGCTCCCCGGGGACTAGCGGGAGGGGGAGAGGTACGCAGTATTTT TRBV5-4 . TRBD2 TRBJ2-3
CASSFGTPGTEAFF TGCGCCAGCAGCTTCGGGACCCCCGGAACTGAAGCTTTCTTT TRBV5-1 . . TRBJ1-1
CASSQRAQTENEQYF TGTGCCAGCAGCCAGAGGGCCCAGACGGAAAACGAGCAGTACTTC TRBV7-9 . . TRBJ2-7
CASSPGQGLSGNTIYF TGTGCCAGCAGCCCGGGACAGGGCCTCTCTGGAAACACCATATATTTT TRBV7-9 . TRBD1 TRBJ1-3
CASREAWGSDTQYF TGTGCCAGCAGGGAGGCTTGGGGATCAGATACGCAGTATTTT TRBV5-4 many . TRBJ2-3
CASSLYNSPLHF TGCGCCAGCAGCTTGTATAATTCACCCCTCCACTTT TRBV5-1 . . TRBJ1-6